This T cell receptor (beta chain) was sequenced for a study of blood T cell repertoires in COVID-19. Looking at the study overall: Sample material is recorded as cDNA or gDNA derived from T cells, B-cell-depleted T cells, or PBMCs.

As originally analysed: By means of reference gene primer amplification, nucleated cell counts were estimated. Clones were sequenced by immunoSEQ multiplex PCR, and TCRdb holds only the in-frame ones, with some missing. The DNA was the basis for D and trimming; V, J and clone size are from that table. The data show 290,000 or so clones, around 90% seen once. Looked up from germline, CDR1 is SGHVS and CDR2 is FQNEAQ. CDR3 length equals 14 residues. Trimming removed 4 bases from V and 11 bases from J; junction bases left unmatched: 5. This receptor was identified in a man younger than 35 with active or convalescent COVID-19. Sequencing used peripheral blood. This chain uses TRBV7-8 with TRBJ1-4, with 12 bases that match TRBD1. The CDR3 reads CASSWDRGQEKLFF. The CDR3 DNA is TGTGCCAGCAGCTGGGACAGGGGGCAGGAGAAACTGTTTTTT.